This TCR beta chain stems from a study of T-cell reconstitution after alpha-beta-depleted transplantation in children. Researchers prepared the TCRbeta library using unique molecular identifiers, the study reports. MiXCR, applied by TCRdb to the PCR reads, yields one record per CDR3 protein. The sample includes hundreds of thousands of distinct CDR3 sequences, roughly 15% seen only once; the top ten take approximately 1%. This clonotype was recorded many times. The receptor's source is a human donor who donated a stem cell graft to a child with acute myeloid leukemia. This specimen consisted of PBMCs from the stem cell graft donor, obtained from the stem cell graft.

CDR3 protein: CSARSVQTEAFF. DNA of the CDR3: TGCAGTGCTAGATCCGTACAGACTGAAGCTTTCTTT. The chain employs TRBV20-1 and TRBJ1-1; D gene ambiguous. The CDR3 covers 12 residues. Trimming took 2 bases from V and 5 from J, leaving 9 bases between them. Germline V gene data show CDR1 as DFQATT and CDR2 as SNEGSKA (reference sequence).